The 19 T cell receptor beta chains below were found in one sample sequenced in a study of T cells expressing NK-cell markers. From its re-call of the 5' RACE reads, TCRdb lists each CDR3 protein once, without DNA. The table lists more than 400,000 distinct CDR3 sequences. The sequencing sample was made of blood T cells: a sorted CD56 or NKG2C T cell subset, CD4+ or CD8+ T cells, or bulk PBMC T cells (not recorded which). The source is a woman between 18 and 70 years old in good health.

The rearrangement uses TRBV12-3 or TRBV12-4 and TRBJ1-3; TCRdb lists TRBD1, though no DNA is available to test this call. The CDR3 sequence is 18 residues long. CDR3 protein: CASSLRTGTGALGDTIYF.

The V call is TRBV20-1, the J call TRBJ2-7; TCRdb selects TRBD1, and the lack of DNA leaves this call unchecked. This CDR3 spans 14 amino acids. Germline lookup yields CDR1 DFQATT and CDR2 SNEGSKA (reference sequence). The CDR3 here is CSARDQQGNYEQYF.

The chain is built from TRBV7-9 and TRBJ2-3; absent DNA, TCRdb's TRBD1 call cannot be checked. There are 15 residues in the CDR3. Germline CDR1 is SEHNR and CDR2 is FQNEAQ (reference sequence). CDR3 amino acids: CASSLYGGSTDTQYF.

This chain links TRBV4-3 with TRBJ2-1; checking the TCRdb D call of TRBD1 is not possible without DNA. The germline CDR1 and CDR2 sequences are LGHNA and YSLEER. This CDR3 contains 17 residues. CDR3 sequence: CASSQDQGELVSNEQFF.

The V gene is TRBV29-1, the J gene TRBJ2-7. This CDR3 has 15 amino acids. CDR1 is SQVTM and CDR2 is ANQGSEA in the germline V gene. CDR3 protein: CSVEDRSGSFYEQYF.

The chain has TRBV3-1 and TRBJ2-5; TCRdb reports TRBD1, a call that lacks DNA to check it against. The CDR3 sequence is 16 residues long. In germline, CDR1 is LGHDT, CDR2 YNNKEL (reference sequence). The CDR3 sequence: CASSQEGGAGQETQYF.

The chain joins TRBV11-3 to TRBJ1-1. The CDR3 runs to 13 residues. In germline, CDR1 is SGHNT, CDR2 YENEEA. This CDR3 is CASSSTEHTEAFF. Variable domain in full (rest from reference TRBV11-3 and TRBJ1-1): EAGVVQSPRYKIIEKKQPVAFWCNPISGHNTLYWYLQNLGQGPELLIRYENEEAVDDSQLPKDRFSAERLKGVDSTLKIQPAELGDSAVYLCASSSTEHTEAFFGQGTRLTVV.

The chain links TRBV20-1 to TRBJ2-3; TCRdb outputs TRBD2, but without DNA this stays unchecked. CDR3 length: 13 residues. Germline CDR1 is DFQATT and CDR2 is SNEGSKA (reference sequence). The chain's CDR3 is CSAGTSGTDTQYF.

V is TRBV6-1 and J is TRBJ2-4; with no DNA, the TCRdb D assignment of TRBD1 cannot be verified. Germline CDR1 is MNHNS and CDR2 is SASEGT. The CDR3 spans 14 residues. CDR3 loop: CASSPPGTGGIQYF.

The J gene is TRBJ2-3, the V gene TRBV7-3; TCRdb designates TRBD1, a call that cannot be tested without DNA. The CDR3 contains 13 residues. Germline lookup yields CDR1 SGHTA and CDR2 FQGTGA. CDR3 sequence: CASSLGDISTQYF. Complete variable domain (other parts from reference TRBV7-3 and TRBJ2-3): GAGVSQTPSNKVTEKGKYVELRCDPISGHTALYWYRQSLGQGPEFLIYFQGTGAADDSGLPNDRFFAVRPEGSVSTLKIQRTERGDSAVYLCASSLGDISTQYFGPGTRLTVL.

The chain joins TRBV12-3 or TRBV12-4 to TRBJ2-1; without DNA, the TCRdb call of TRBD2 cannot be checked. The CDR3 has 13 residues. CDR3 loop: CASNSREENEQFF.

The rearrangement uses TRBV29-1 and TRBJ2-7; TCRdb's D call, TRBD2, is unchecked because there is no DNA. This CDR3 is 13 amino acids long. The V gene's germline CDR1 is SQVTM and CDR2 ANQGSEA. This CDR3 reads CSVGTSGTYEQYF.

The chain joins TRBV20-1 to TRBJ1-2; TCRdb's assignment of TRBD1 cannot be checked, as there is no DNA. The CDR3 contains 13 residues. In germline, CDR1 is DFQATT, CDR2 SNEGSKA (reference sequence). CDR3 sequence: CSARIVGIVGYTF.

The chain recombines TRBV29-1 with TRBJ1-1. This CDR3 is built from 11 residues. CDR1 is SQVTM, CDR2 ANQGSEA, per germline. The chain's CDR3 is CSGVSNTEAFF.

This chain uses TRBV29-1 with TRBJ2-1; the D gene TCRdb calls, TRBD2, cannot be checked with no DNA. The CDR3 consists of 13 residues. The germline V gene has CDR1 SQVTM and CDR2 ANQGSEA. The CDR3 is CSVDTVAGGQSFF.

The gene calls are TRBV27 and TRBJ2-3; TCRdb calls TRBD1, which cannot be checked without DNA. This CDR3 spans 16 amino acids. CDR1 and CDR2 (germline): MNHEY, SMNVEV (reference sequence). The chain's CDR3 is CASKGGGFSSTDTQYF.

The chain couples TRBV12-3 or TRBV12-4 to TRBJ2-3; TCRdb's D call, TRBD1, is unchecked because there is no DNA. The CDR3 contains 15 residues. The CDR3 reads CASRGRTGGMDTQYF.

This chain links TRBV29-1 with TRBJ2-3. The CDR3 totals 13 residues. The germline gives CDR1 SQVTM, CDR2 ANQGSEA. CDR3 in amino acids: CSVEGRLTDTQYF.

The V gene is TRBV9, the J gene TRBJ2-2; TCRdb's D call, TRBD2, is unchecked because there is no DNA. Germline V gene sequence: CDR1 SGDLS, CDR2 YYNGEE. CDR3 size: 16 residues. CDR3 region: CASSPQLGINTGELFF.